This T cell receptor (beta chain) is from a study of T cells in Graves' hyperthyroidism and ophthalmopathy. The V end lost 1 base, the J end lost 4 bases, and 13 bases lay between the germline ends. The V gene's germline CDR1 is LGHDT and CDR2 YNNKEL (reference sequence). This CDR3 has 15 amino acids. The investigators amplified TCR beta CDR3 regions from RNA transcripts. Initially, a first-round RT-PCR of the TCR CDR3 employed the HTBI primer set. TCRdb reprocessed the multiplex PCR reads with MiXCR, giving one entry per CDR3 protein. The sample yields 300,000 to 400,000 distinct CDR3 sequences, around 13% seen once. The study based diagnoses on clinical symptoms, serum thyroxine and TRAb, thyroid ultrasound and orbital computed tomography. At least ten counts were recorded for this clonotype.

This receptor was obtained from a woman aged 55-70 years with Graves' hyperthyroidism. Source material: blood. The genes are TRBV3-1 and TRBJ1-2; D might be TRBD1 (5 bases). In nucleotides, the CDR3 is TGTGCCAGCAGCCAAGGGACAATGAGCTTCTATGGCTACACCTTC. Protein sequence: CASSQGTMSFYGYTF.